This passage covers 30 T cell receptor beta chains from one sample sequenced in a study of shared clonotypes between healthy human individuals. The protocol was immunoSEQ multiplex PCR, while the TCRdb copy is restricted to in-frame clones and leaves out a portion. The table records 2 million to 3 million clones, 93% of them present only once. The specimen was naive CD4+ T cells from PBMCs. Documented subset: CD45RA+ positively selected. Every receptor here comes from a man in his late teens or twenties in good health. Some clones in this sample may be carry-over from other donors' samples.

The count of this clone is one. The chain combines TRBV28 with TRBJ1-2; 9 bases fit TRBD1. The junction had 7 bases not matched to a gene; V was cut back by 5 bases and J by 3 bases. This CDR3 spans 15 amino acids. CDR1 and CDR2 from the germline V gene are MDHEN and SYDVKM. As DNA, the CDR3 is TGTGCCAGCAGTAGCGCCAGGACAGGGGACTATGGCTACACCTTC. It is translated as CASSSARTGDYGYTF.

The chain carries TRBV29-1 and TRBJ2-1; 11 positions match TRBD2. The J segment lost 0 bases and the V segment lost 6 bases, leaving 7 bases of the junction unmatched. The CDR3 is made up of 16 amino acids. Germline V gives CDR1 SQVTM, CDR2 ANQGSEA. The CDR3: CSVPLAGVVSYNEQFF. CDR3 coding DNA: TGCAGCGTCCCACTAGCGGGAGTAGTCTCCTACAATGAGCAGTTCTTC.

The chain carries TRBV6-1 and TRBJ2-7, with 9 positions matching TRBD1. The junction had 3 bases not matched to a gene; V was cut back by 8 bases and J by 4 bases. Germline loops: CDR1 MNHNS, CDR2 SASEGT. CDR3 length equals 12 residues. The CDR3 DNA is TGTGCCAGCGGACAGGGGAGTTACGAGCAGTACTTC. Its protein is CASGQGSYEQYF.

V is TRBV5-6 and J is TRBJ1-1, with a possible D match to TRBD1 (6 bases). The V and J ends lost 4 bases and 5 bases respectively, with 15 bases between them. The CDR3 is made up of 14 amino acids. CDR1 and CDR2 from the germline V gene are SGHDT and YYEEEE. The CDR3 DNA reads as TGTGCCAGCAGCCGGGACAATGGTGCGACTGAAGCTTTCTTT. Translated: CASSRDNGATEAFF.

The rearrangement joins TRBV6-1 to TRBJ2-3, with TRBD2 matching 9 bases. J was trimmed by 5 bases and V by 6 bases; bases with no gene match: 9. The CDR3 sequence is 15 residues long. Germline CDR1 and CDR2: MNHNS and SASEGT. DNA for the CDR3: TGTGCCAGCAGCGTAGGCGGGAGGGATAGAGATACGCAGTATTTT. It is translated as CASSVGGRDRDTQYF.

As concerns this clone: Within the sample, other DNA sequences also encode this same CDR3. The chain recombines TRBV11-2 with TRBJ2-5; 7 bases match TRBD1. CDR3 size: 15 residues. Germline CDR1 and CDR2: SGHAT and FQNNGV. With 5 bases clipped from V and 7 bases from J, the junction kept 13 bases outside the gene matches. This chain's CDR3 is CASSPAGTDERTQYF. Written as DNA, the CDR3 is TGTGCCAGCAGCCCAGCCGGGACAGATGAGAGGACCCAGTACTTC.

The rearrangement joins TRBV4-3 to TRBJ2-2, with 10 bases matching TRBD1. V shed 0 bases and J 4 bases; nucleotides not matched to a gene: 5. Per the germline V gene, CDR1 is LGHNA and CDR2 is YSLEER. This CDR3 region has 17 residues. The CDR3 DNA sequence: TGCGCCAGCAGCCAAGATTATCGACAGGGGGCCACCGGGGAGCTGTTTTTT. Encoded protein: CASSQDYRQGATGELFF.

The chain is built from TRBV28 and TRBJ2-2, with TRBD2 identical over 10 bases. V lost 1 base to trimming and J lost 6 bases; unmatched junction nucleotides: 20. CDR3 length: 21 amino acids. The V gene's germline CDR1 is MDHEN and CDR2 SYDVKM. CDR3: CASSLFAGGRLAGVMAGELFF. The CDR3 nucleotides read TGTGCCAGCAGTTTATTCGCAGGGGGCAGGCTAGCGGGAGTAATGGCCGGGGAGCTGTTTTTT.

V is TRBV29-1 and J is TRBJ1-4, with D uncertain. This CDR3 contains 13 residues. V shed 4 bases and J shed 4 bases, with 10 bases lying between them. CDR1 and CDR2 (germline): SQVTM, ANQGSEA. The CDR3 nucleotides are TGCAGCGTTGGGGAACAGCTTAATGAAAAACTGTTTTTT. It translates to CSVGEQLNEKLFF. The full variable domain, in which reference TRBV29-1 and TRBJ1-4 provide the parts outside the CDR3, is SAVISQKPSRDICQRGTSLTIQCQVDSQVTMMFWYRQQPGQSLTLIATANQGSEATYESGFVIDKFPISRPNLTFSTLTVSNMSPEDSSIYLCSVGEQLNEKLFFGSGTQLSVL.

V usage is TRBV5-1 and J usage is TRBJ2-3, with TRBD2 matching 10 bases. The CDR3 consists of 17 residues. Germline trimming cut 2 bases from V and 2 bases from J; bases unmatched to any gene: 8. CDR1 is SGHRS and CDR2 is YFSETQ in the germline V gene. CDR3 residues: CASSFSPLAGDTDTQYF. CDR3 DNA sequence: TGCGCCAGCAGCTTTTCCCCTCTAGCGGGAGACACAGATACGCAGTATTTT.

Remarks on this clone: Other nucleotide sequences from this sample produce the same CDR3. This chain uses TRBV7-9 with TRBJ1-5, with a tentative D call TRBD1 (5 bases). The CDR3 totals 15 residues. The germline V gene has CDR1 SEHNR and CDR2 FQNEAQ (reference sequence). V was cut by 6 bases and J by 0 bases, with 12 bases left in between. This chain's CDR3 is CASSTGHNSNQPQHF. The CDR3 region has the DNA TGTGCCAGCAGTACTGGACATAATAGCAATCAGCCCCAGCATTTT.

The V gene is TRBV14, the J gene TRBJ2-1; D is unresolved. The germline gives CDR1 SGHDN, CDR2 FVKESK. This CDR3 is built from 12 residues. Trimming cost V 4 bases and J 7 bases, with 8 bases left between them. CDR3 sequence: CASSPRRNEQFF. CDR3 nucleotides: TGTGCCAGCAGCCCCCGAAGGAATGAGCAGTTCTTC.

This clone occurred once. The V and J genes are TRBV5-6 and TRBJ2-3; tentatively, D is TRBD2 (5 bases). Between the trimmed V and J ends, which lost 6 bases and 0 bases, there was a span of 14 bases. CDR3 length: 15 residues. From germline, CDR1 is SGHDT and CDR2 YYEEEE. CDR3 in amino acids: CASTRRRTSTDTQYF. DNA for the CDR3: TGTGCCAGCACCCGAAGGCGGACTAGCACAGATACGCAGTATTTT.

The CDR3 protein is CASRPGAAYTDTQYF. The CDR3 region has the DNA TGTGCCAGCAGACCGGGAGCCGCGTACACAGATACGCAGTATTTT. The chain joins TRBV25-1 to TRBJ2-3, with a weak D call TRBD2 (6 bases). The CDR3 is 15 amino acids. Germline V CDR1 and CDR2: MGHDK, SYGVNS. V shed 6 bases and J shed 2 bases, with 15 bases lying between them. The full variable domain, with the rest looked up from reference TRBV25-1 and TRBJ2-3, is EADIYQTPRYLVIGTGKKITLECSQTMGHDKMYWYQQDPGMELHLIHYSYGVNSTEKGDLSSESTVSRIRTEHFPLTLESARPSHTSQYLCASRPGAAYTDTQYFGPGTRLTVL.

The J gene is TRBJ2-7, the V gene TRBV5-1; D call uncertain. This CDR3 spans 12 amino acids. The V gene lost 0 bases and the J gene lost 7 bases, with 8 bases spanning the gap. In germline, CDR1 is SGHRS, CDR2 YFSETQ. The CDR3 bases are TGCGCCAGCAGCTTGGTGGCAGCGGAGCAGTACTTC. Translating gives CASSLVAAEQYF.

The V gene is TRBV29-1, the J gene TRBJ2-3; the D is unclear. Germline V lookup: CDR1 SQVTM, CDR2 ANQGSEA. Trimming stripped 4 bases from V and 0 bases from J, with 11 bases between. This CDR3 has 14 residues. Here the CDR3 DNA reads TGCAGCGTTGTTGCACAAGAAAGCACAGATACGCAGTATTTT. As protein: CSVVAQESTDTQYF.

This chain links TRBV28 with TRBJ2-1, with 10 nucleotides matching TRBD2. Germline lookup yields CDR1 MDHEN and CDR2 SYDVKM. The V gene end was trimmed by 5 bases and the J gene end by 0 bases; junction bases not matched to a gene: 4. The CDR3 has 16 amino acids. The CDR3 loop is CASSRASGGSYNEQFF. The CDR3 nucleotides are TGTGCCAGCAGTAGGGCTAGCGGGGGCTCCTACAATGAGCAGTTCTTC.

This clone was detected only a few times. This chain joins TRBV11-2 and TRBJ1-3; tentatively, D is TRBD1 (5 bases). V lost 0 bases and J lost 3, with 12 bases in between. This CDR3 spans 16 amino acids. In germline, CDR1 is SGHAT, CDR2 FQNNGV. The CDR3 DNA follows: TGTGCCAGCAGCTTAGAAAGGGGCGCAGTTGGAAACACCATATATTTT. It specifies CASSLERGAVGNTIYF.

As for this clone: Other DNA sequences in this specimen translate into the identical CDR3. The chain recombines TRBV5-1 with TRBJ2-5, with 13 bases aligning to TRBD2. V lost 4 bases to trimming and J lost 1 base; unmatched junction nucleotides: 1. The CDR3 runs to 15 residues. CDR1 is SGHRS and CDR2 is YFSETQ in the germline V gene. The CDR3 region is CASSGLAGAQETQYF. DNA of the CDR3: TGCGCCAGCAGCGGACTAGCGGGAGCCCAAGAGACCCAGTACTTC.

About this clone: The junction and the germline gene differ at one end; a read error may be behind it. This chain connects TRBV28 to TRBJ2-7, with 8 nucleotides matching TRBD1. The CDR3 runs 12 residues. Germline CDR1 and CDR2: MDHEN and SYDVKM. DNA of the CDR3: TGCGCTGCCGGGACAGGCCCCTACGAGCAGTACTTC. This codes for CAAGTGPYEQYF.

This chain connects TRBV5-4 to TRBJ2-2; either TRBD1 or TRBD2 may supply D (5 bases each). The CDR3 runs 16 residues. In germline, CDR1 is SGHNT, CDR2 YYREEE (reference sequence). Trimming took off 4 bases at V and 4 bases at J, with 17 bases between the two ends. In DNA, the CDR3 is TGTGCCAGCAGCCCCCATCCCTGGGGGAGCACCGGGGAGCTGTTTTTT. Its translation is CASSPHPWGSTGELFF. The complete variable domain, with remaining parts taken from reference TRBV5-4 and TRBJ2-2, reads ETGVTQSPTHLIKTRGQQVTLRCSSQSGHNTVSWYQQALGQGPQFIFQYYREEENGRGNFPPRFSGLQFPNYSSELNVNALELDDSALYLCASSPHPWGSTGELFFGEGSRLTVL.

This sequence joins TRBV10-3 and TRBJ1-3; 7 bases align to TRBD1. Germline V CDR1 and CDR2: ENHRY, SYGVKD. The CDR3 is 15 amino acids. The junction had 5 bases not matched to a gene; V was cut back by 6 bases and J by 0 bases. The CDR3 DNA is TGTGCCATCAGGACAGGGACCACCTCTGGAAACACCATATATTTT. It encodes CAIRTGTTSGNTIYF.

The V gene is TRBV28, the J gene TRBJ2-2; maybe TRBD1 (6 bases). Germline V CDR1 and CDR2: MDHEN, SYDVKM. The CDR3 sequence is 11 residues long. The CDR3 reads CMTGGTGELFF. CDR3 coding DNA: TGTATGACAGGTGGTACCGGGGAGCTGTTTTTT.

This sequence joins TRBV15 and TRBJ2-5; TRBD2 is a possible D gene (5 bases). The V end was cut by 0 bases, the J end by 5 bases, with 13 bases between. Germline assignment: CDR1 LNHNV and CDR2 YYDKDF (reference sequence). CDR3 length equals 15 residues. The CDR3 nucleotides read TGTGCCACCAGCAGAGAAGGAAGCGGTGACGAGACCCAGTACTTC. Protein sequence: CATSREGSGDETQYF.

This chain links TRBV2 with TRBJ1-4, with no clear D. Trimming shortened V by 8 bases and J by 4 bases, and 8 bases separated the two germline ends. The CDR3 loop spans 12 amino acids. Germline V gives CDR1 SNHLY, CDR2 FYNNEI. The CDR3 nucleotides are TGTGCCAGCTGGAGGGTTAATGAAAAACTGTTTTTT. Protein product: CASWRVNEKLFF.

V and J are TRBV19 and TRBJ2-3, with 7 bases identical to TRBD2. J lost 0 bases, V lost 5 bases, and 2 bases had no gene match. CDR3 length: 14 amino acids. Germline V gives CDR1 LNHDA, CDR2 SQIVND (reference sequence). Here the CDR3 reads CASSLAASTDTQYF. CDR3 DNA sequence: TGTGCCAGTAGTCTAGCGGCGAGCACAGATACGCAGTATTTT.

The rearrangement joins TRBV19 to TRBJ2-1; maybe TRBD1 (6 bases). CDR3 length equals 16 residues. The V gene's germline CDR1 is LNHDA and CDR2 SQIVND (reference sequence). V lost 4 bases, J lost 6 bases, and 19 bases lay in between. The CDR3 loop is CASSTAGTRTLNEQFF. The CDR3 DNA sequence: TGTGCCAGTAGTACAGCCGGGACAAGAACCCTCAATGAGCAGTTCTTC.

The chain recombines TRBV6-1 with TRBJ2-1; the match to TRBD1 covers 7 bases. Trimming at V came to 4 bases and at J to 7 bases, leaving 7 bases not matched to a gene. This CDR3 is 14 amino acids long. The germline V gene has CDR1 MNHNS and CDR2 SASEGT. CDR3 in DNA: TGTGCCAGCAGTGGATACAGGGGATTAAATGAGCAGTTCTTC. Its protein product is CASSGYRGLNEQFF.

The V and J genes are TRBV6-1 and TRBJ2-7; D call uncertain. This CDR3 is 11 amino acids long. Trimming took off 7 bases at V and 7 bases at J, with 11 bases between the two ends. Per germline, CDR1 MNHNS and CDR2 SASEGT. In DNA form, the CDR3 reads TGTGCCAGCAAACCTTCGGTGGAGCAGTACTTC. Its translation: CASKPSVEQYF.

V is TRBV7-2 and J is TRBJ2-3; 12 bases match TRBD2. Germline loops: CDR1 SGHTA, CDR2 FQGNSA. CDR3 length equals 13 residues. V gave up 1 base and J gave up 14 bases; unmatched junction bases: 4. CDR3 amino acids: CASSLGLAGGAYF. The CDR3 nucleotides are TGTGCCAGCAGCTTAGGGCTAGCGGGAGGGGCGTATTTT.